This entry concerns a single T cell receptor (beta chain). The entry originates in a study of human T cells and chemical hapten exposure. Unique molecular identifiers were linked by the library to individual cDNA molecules. Each CDR3 protein is one row after TCRdb ran MiXCR on the RACE reads. The table shows tens of thousands of distinct CDR3 sequences, with roughly 8.8% occurring only once. The trim removed 0 bases at V and 3 bases at J, leaving 7 bases unmatched. Germline CDR1 SGDLS, CDR2 YYNGEE. The CDR3 runs 17 residues. The time point: pre-sensitization, week 0. The sample's treatment: therapeutic diphenylcyclopropenone sensitization with weekly scalp DPC.

The material sequenced was whole blood, taken in connection with sensitization to the hapten diphenylcyclopropenone (DPC). The receptor was isolated from a woman aged 40-49 years with alopecia areata. Some clones in this sample may be carry-over from other donors' samples. V gene TRBV9 combines with J gene TRBJ1-3, with 9 bases identical to TRBD1. DNA of the CDR3: TGTGCCAGCAGCGTAGAGGGACAGGGCTACTATGGAAACACCATATATTTT. Translated, it gives CASSVEGQGYYGNTIYF. Together with reference TRBV9 and TRBJ1-3, the CDR3 gives the full variable domain: DSGVTQTPKHLITATGQRVTLRCSPRSGDLSVYWYQQSLDQGLQFLIQYYNGEERAKGNILERFSAQQFPDLHSELNLSSLELGDSALYFCASSVEGQGYYGNTIYFGEGSWLTVV.